Each of the 29 T cell receptor beta chains below was sequenced from the same sample in a study of T cell repertoires in cytomegalovirus infection. Antigens of these TCRs are unknown. Via MiXCR, TCRdb re-called the reads, giving one row per CDR3 protein. The data show tens of thousands of distinct CDR3 sequences, more than 20% seen once. The sequencing used CD8+ T cells from cultured PBMCs, collected from culture after CMV antigen stimulation. The source of these receptors is a human donor in good health (CMV status not recorded). Some clones in this sample may be carry-over from other donors' samples.

This clonotype was seen at least ten times. V is TRBV7-2 and J is TRBJ1-1; no clear D gene. The V gene lost 5 bases and the J gene lost 10 bases, with 14 bases spanning the gap. The V gene's germline CDR1 is SGHTA and CDR2 FQGNSA. The CDR3 runs 12 residues. CDR3 DNA sequence: TGTGCCAGCAGCCTTCAGGACGAGGTAGCTTTCTTT. Its protein is CASSLQDEVAFF.

This clonotype has just a few counts. CDR3 region: CASSTGQVTNSPLHF. DNA for the CDR3: TGTGCCAGCAGCACCGGACAGGTCACCAATTCACCCCTCCACTTT. This chain joins TRBV9 and TRBJ1-6; 7 positions agree with TRBD1. The V and J ends lost 4 bases and 7 bases, in that order; junction bases with no gene match: 8. The CDR3 is 15 amino acids. Germline loops: CDR1 SGDLS, CDR2 YYNGEE.

The chain employs TRBV20-1 and TRBJ2-3; TRBD1 aligns across 7 bases. J lost 1 base, V lost 1 base, and 5 bases had no gene match. The CDR3 has 15 amino acids. CDR1 DFQATT and CDR2 SNEGSKA come from the germline V gene (reference sequence). CDR3 protein: CSARARTGRTDTQYF. DNA of the CDR3: TGCAGTGCTAGAGCCCGGACAGGCCGCACAGATACGCAGTATTTT.

This clonotype is labeled medium-sized. The J gene is TRBJ2-3, the V gene TRBV10-3; D is unclear. This CDR3 is built from 15 residues. Germline V gene data show CDR1 as ENHRY and CDR2 as SYGVKD. V dropped 4 bases and J dropped 0 bases, with 11 bases sitting between them. The CDR3 bases are TGTGCCATCAGTGTTACGGAACCTAGCACAGATACGCAGTATTTT. Encoded protein: CAISVTEPSTDTQYF.

This clonotype was observed at least ten times. The genes are TRBV7-6 and TRBJ2-3, with 9 bases fitting TRBD2. The CDR3 has 18 residues. Germline CDR1 is SGHVS and CDR2 is FNYEAQ. V lost 3 bases, J lost 5 bases, and 15 bases stayed unmatched. The CDR3: CASSLGLAGRLGGDTQYF. CDR3 DNA sequence: TGTGCCAGCAGCTTGGGCCTAGCGGGGCGACTCGGAGGAGATACGCAGTATTTT.

The V call is TRBV6-1, the J call TRBJ2-5, with 7 bases fitting TRBD1. Germline-derived CDR1 and CDR2 are MNHNS and SASEGT. The CDR3 has 15 residues. The junction had 5 bases not matched to a gene; V was cut back by 3 bases and J by 1 base. CDR3 loop: CASSDDRATQETQYF. CDR3 DNA sequence: TGTGCCAGCAGTGATGACAGGGCGACCCAAGAGACCCAGTACTTC.

The chain couples TRBV5-6 to TRBJ2-7, with 8 bases lining up with TRBD1. With V trimmed by 4 bases and J by 3 bases, 12 bases remained unmatched. This CDR3 is built from 16 residues. Germline V gene lookup returns CDR1 SGHDT and CDR2 YYEEEE. CDR3: CASSPYPRTGSYEQYF. CDR3 DNA sequence: TGTGCCAGCAGCCCATATCCTCGGACAGGGAGCTACGAGCAGTACTTC.

The chain employs TRBV11-3 and TRBJ2-3, with no clear D. V shed 2 bases and J shed 0 bases, with 15 bases lying between them. Looked up from germline, CDR1 is SGHNT and CDR2 is YENEEA. The CDR3 contains 17 residues. Written as DNA, the CDR3 is TGTGCCAGCAGCTTAATTAAGTCCCGGTCTAGCACAGATACGCAGTATTTT. Its protein is CASSLIKSRSSTDTQYF. The variable domain in full, with the rest retrieved from reference TRBV11-3 and TRBJ2-3, is EAGVVQSPRYKIIEKKQPVAFWCNPISGHNTLYWYLQNLGQGPELLIRYENEEAVDDSQLPKDRFSAERLKGVDSTLKIQPAELGDSAVYLCASSLIKSRSSTDTQYFGPGTRLTVL.

This clonotype occurred a few times. The gene calls are TRBV27 and TRBJ1-1, with no clear D. CDR3 length equals 18 residues. V was pared by 5 bases and J by 0 bases, with 22 bases between. Germline lookup yields CDR1 MNHEY and CDR2 SMNVEV (reference sequence). The CDR3 DNA reads as TGTGCCAGCAGTCAATACTCGGTGGCAAGAGGGTTGAACACTGAAGCTTTCTTT. Its translation is CASSQYSVARGLNTEAFF.

A few counts support this clonotype. The V and J genes are TRBV6-5 and TRBJ1-1; D call uncertain. The germline V gene encodes CDR1 MNHEY and CDR2 SVGAGI. The CDR3 extends over 13 amino acids. The V and J ends lost 6 bases and 5 bases respectively, with 13 bases between them. This chain's CDR3 is CASSRTQRTEAFF. In nucleotides, the CDR3 is TGTGCCAGCAGCCGGACCCAAAGGACTGAAGCTTTCTTT.

The rearrangement joins TRBV9 to TRBJ1-4; tentatively, D is TRBD1 (6 bases). The CDR3 covers 14 residues. V lost 4 bases to trimming and J lost 4 bases, with 11 bases between them. Germline lookup yields CDR1 SGDLS and CDR2 YYNGEE. Here the CDR3 DNA reads TGTGCCAGCAGCCCACAGGGAGTTAATGAAAAACTGTTTTTT. It is translated as CASSPQGVNEKLFF.

The chain recombines TRBV4-1 with TRBJ2-1, with D maybe TRBD1 (5 bases). Germline V gene sequence: CDR1 MGHRA, CDR2 YSYEKL. V lost 2 bases and J 0 bases, leaving 11 bases between the germline ends. The CDR3 runs to 16 residues. For the CDR3, the DNA is TGCGCCAGCAGCCAATGGGGCGATAGCTCCTACAATGAGCAGTTCTTC. Protein product: CASSQWGDSSYNEQFF.

This clonotype has at least ten counts. V gene TRBV7-8 combines with J gene TRBJ1-1; D is ambiguous. The germline V gene encodes CDR1 SGHVS and CDR2 FQNEAQ. The V end was cut by 6 bases, the J end by 4 bases, with 12 bases between. This CDR3 comprises 13 residues. CDR3 coding DNA: TGTGCCAGCAGTCCTCCGCCGGGCACTGAAGCTTTCTTT. Protein: CASSPPPGTEAFF.

The rearrangement joins TRBV19 to TRBJ2-1, with 9 bases aligning to TRBD2. The CDR3 sequence is 15 residues long. V trimming: 7 bases; J trimming: 0 bases; junction bases outside the gene matches: 4. The germline gives CDR1 LNHDA, CDR2 SQIVND (reference sequence). CDR3 sequence reads: CASTPGLASYNEQFF. As DNA, the CDR3 is TGTGCCAGTACCCCGGGACTAGCCTCCTACAATGAGCAGTTCTTC. The entire variable domain, with the rest obtained from reference TRBV19 and TRBJ2-1, is as follows: DGGITQSPKYLFRKEGQNVTLSCEQNLNHDAMYWYRQDPGQGLRLIYYSQIVNDFQKGDIAEGYSVSREKKESFPLTVTSAQKNPTAFYLCASTPGLASYNEQFFGPGTRLTVL.

This sequence joins TRBV5-1 and TRBJ2-7; 8 bases are shared with TRBD1. The CDR3 has 16 amino acids. With 2 bases clipped from V and 1 base from J, the junction kept 8 bases outside the gene matches. The germline CDR1 and CDR2 sequences are SGHRS and YFSETQ. This CDR3 is CASSFSGTGFSYEQYF. Written as DNA, the CDR3 is TGCGCCAGCAGCTTCTCGGGGACAGGATTTTCCTACGAGCAGTACTTC.

This rearrangement joins TRBV28 to TRBJ1-2; 8 bases are a match to TRBD1. Germline trimming cut 3 bases from V and 2 bases from J; bases unmatched to any gene: 5. The CDR3 consists of 15 residues. The germline V gene encodes CDR1 MDHEN and CDR2 SYDVKM. The CDR3 sequence is CASSLYRGMNYGYTF. For the CDR3, the DNA is TGTGCCAGCAGTTTGTACAGGGGGATGAACTATGGCTACACCTTC.

In its sample, this clonotype was seen a few times. This chain connects TRBV19 to TRBJ1-6; no reliable D call. V was trimmed by 5 bases and J by 0 bases, leaving 5 bases between them. The germline V gene encodes CDR1 LNHDA and CDR2 SQIVND (reference sequence). This CDR3 is built from 14 residues. CDR3 nucleotides: TGTGCCAGTAGTCTGAGCTCCTATAATTCACCCCTCCACTTT. Its translation is CASSLSSYNSPLHF. Variable domain in full (rest from reference TRBV19 and TRBJ1-6): DGGITQSPKYLFRKEGQNVTLSCEQNLNHDAMYWYRQDPGQGLRLIYYSQIVNDFQKGDIAEGYSVSREKKESFPLTVTSAQKNPTAFYLCASSLSSYNSPLHFGNGTRLTVT.

In its sample, this clonotype was seen a few times. CDR3 bases: TGTGCCAGCAGACTCGGGACTAGCGTCTACAATGAGCAGTTCTTC. This translates into CASRLGTSVYNEQFF. The V call is TRBV7-9, the J call TRBJ2-1, with 10 bases matching TRBD2. V trimming: 6 bases; J trimming: 3 bases; junction bases outside the gene matches: 5. Germline V gives CDR1 SEHNR, CDR2 FQNEAQ (reference sequence). The CDR3 is 15 amino acids.

This chain connects TRBV11-2 to TRBJ2-1; D is possibly TRBD2 (7 bases). With 8 bases removed from V and 0 bases from J, the gap between germline ends came to 32 bases. The CDR3 loop spans 21 amino acids. Germline CDR1 SGHAT, CDR2 FQNNGV. CDR3 nucleotides: TGTGCCAGCGGCCCTCCTAGGGGGGGCGGGAGCGGGGATATCTCCTACAATGAGCAGTTCTTC. Its protein is CASGPPRGGGSGDISYNEQFF. The complete variable domain, with remaining parts taken from reference TRBV11-2 and TRBJ2-1, reads EAGVAQSPRYKIIEKRQSVAFWCNPISGHATLYWYQQILGQGPKLLIQFQNNGVVDDSQLPKDRFSAERLKGVDSTLKIQPAKLEDSAVYLCASGPPRGGGSGDISYNEQFFGPGTRLTVL.

Many counts were recorded for this clonotype. The chain recombines TRBV7-6 with TRBJ2-5, with 7 positions matching TRBD2. The CDR3 totals 17 residues. Germline trimming cut 5 bases from V and 2 bases from J; bases unmatched to any gene: 14. The germline V gene has CDR1 SGHVS and CDR2 FNYEAQ. CDR3 region: CASSLDGGETPQETQYF. The CDR3 bases are TGTGCCAGCAGCCTAGATGGGGGGGAGACTCCGCAAGAGACCCAGTACTTC.

Many counts were recorded for this clonotype. CDR3 loop: CASSPSWRNDEQYF. In DNA form, the CDR3 reads TGTGCCAGCAGCCCTAGCTGGAGGAATGACGAGCAGTACTTC. This rearrangement joins TRBV7-9 to TRBJ2-7, with D possibly being TRBD2 (5 bases). The V end was cut by 5 bases, the J end by 5 bases, with 16 bases between. Germline assignment: CDR1 SEHNR and CDR2 FQNEAQ (reference sequence). This CDR3 has 14 residues.

There are a few counts of this clonotype. The chain carries TRBV28 and TRBJ1-2; 8 bases map to TRBD1. The V and J ends lost 7 bases and 8 bases, in that order; junction bases with no gene match: 15. The CDR3 extends over 15 amino acids. Germline loops: CDR1 MDHEN, CDR2 SYDVKM. The chain's CDR3 is CASTTGTGGHYGYTF. In DNA, the CDR3 is TGTGCCAGCACGACTGGAACAGGGGGGCATTACGGCTACACCTTC.

This clonotype was observed many times. This CDR3 reads CASSLESWEGDEVHEQYF. The CDR3, as DNA: TGTGCCAGCAGCTTAGAATCTTGGGAGGGGGACGAAGTCCACGAGCAGTACTTC. V usage is TRBV13 and J usage is TRBJ2-7, with D perhaps TRBD2 (7 bases). V was trimmed by 1 base and J by 5 bases, leaving 24 bases between them. The germline V gene has CDR1 PRHDT and CDR2 FYEKMQ (reference sequence). This CDR3 region has 18 residues.

This clonotype was counted between two and nine times. The rearrangement links TRBV19 to TRBJ2-3; the D is unclear. Trimming took off 4 bases at V and 2 bases at J, with 10 bases between the two ends. CDR3 size: 14 residues. The germline V gene has CDR1 LNHDA and CDR2 SQIVND (reference sequence). The CDR3 spells CASSTLTDTDTQYF. CDR3 sequence (DNA): TGTGCCAGTAGTACACTCACGGACACAGATACGCAGTATTTT.

This clonotype was counted ten times or more. The rearrangement uses TRBV7-2 and TRBJ2-1, with D possibly being TRBD2 (6 bases). Germline V gene lookup returns CDR1 SGHTA and CDR2 FQGNSA. V was cut by 3 bases and J by 8 bases, with 14 bases left in between. The CDR3 length is 14 residues. CDR3 sequence: CASSLPGVGDEQFF. Written as DNA, the CDR3 is TGTGCCAGCAGCTTGCCGGGGGTCGGGGATGAGCAGTTCTTC.

This clonotype was picked up a small number of times. The chain recombines TRBV6-2 or TRBV6-3 with TRBJ2-5; 7 bases agree with TRBD1. Losses at the gene ends were 5 bases for V and 1 base for J; bases not matched to a gene: 7. Per germline, CDR1 MNHEY and CDR2 SVGEGT. The CDR3 sequence is 15 residues long. CDR3 region: CASSKLGTVQETQYF. The CDR3 DNA reads TGTGCCAGCAGTAAGCTTGGGACAGTCCAAGAGACCCAGTACTTC.

This clonotype was seen repeatedly, ten times or more. The J gene is TRBJ2-5, the V gene TRBV7-2, with TRBD1 identical over 9 bases. CDR1 and CDR2 from the germline V gene are SGHTA and FQGNSA. J lost 3 bases, V lost 5 bases, and 13 bases had no gene match. This CDR3 contains 17 residues. Here the CDR3 DNA reads TGTGCCAGCAGCCCTACTGAACAGGGGGCGGCGGAAGAGACCCAGTACTTC. Its protein is CASSPTEQGAAEETQYF.

The table lists this clonotype with a few counts. The chain carries TRBV2 and TRBJ2-7, with TRBD2 matching 8 bases. J lost 2 bases, V lost 3 bases, and 6 bases had no gene match. Germline CDR1 is SNHLY and CDR2 is FYNNEI. This CDR3 comprises 15 residues. The CDR3 spells CASSESGGGTYEQYF. For the CDR3, the DNA is TGTGCCAGCAGTGAGAGCGGGGGAGGCACCTACGAGCAGTACTTC. The full variable domain, rest sourced from reference TRBV2 and TRBJ2-7, is EPEVTQTPSHQVTQMGQEVILRCVPISNHLYFYWYRQILGQKVEFLVSFYNNEISEKSEIFDDQFSVERPDGSNFTLKIRSTKLEDSAMYFCASSESGGGTYEQYFGPGTRLTVT.

In its sample, this clonotype was seen many times. J is TRBJ1-1 and V is TRBV7-2; D remains ambiguous. V gave up 1 base and J gave up 2 bases, with 5 bases separating them. The germline CDR1 and CDR2 sequences are SGHTA and FQGNSA. The CDR3 is 13 residues long. CDR3 sequence: CASSLVTNTEAFF. Here the CDR3 DNA reads TGTGCCAGCAGCTTAGTAACAAACACTGAAGCTTTCTTT.